This T cell receptor beta chain was recovered during a study of blood T cell repertoires in COVID-19. This table comes from immunoSEQ multiplex PCR, and its TCRdb copy is limited to in-frame clones, with some not included. The table lists roughly 200,000 clones, 90% of them singletons, with 0.62% in the top ten. The CDR3 covers 17 residues. The germline V gene encodes CDR1 MNHEY and CDR2 SMNVEV (reference sequence). Trimming took 2 bases from V and 5 from J; bases not matched to a gene: 9. Only one count was recorded for this clone. The genes are TRBV27 and TRBJ2-7; the match to TRBD2 covers 13 bases. The sequenced material came from peripheral blood. The TCR originated in a man aged 50 to 59 with acute or convalescent COVID-19. The CDR3: CASSLNPLAGGFHEQYF. DNA for the CDR3: TGTGCCAGCAGTTTAAACCCACTAGCGGGAGGGTTCCACGAGCAGTACTTC.